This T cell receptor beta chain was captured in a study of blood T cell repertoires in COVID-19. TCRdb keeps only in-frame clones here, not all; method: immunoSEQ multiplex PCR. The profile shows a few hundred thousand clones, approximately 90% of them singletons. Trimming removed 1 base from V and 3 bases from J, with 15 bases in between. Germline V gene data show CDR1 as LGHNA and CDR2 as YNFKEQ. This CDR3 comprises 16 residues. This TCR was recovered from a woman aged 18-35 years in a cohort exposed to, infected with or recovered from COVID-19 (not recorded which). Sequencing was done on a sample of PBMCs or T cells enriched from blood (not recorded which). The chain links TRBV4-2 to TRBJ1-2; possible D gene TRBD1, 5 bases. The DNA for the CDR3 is TGTGCCAGCAGCCAAGTCCCAAAGACAGAGGACTATGGCTACACCTTC. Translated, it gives CASSQVPKTEDYGYTF.